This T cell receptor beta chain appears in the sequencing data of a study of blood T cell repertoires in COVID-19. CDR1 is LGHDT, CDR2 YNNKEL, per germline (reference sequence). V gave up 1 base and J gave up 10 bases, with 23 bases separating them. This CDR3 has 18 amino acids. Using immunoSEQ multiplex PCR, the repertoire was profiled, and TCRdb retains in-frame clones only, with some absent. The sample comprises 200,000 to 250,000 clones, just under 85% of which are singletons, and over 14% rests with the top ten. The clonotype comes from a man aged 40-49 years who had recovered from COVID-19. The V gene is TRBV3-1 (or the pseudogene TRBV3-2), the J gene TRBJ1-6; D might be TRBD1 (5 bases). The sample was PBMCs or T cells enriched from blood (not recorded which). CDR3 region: CASSQGRQGRPSGSPLHF. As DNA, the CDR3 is TGTGCCAGCAGCCAAGGACGTCAGGGCAGGCCTTCAGGGTCACCCCTCCACTTT.